This T cell receptor (beta chain) was found in a study of blood T cell repertoires in COVID-19. Study-wide background: COVID-19 samples collected from the United States, Italy and Spain covered acute and convalescent phases. T cells, B-cell-depleted T cells, or PBMCs supplied cDNA or gDNA.

The protocol was immunoSEQ multiplex PCR, while the TCRdb copy is restricted to in-frame clones and leaves out a portion. This table holds roughly 500,000 clones, 70% to 90% found once. Residents of around 24 US areas, aged roughly 18 to 90 years, made up the participants. Participants reported their clinical history, and cohort assignment relied on those reports. As for this clone: At one boundary the junction diverges from the germline segment, which might be a read error.

Germline V gene sequence: CDR1 PRHDT, CDR2 FYEKMQ (reference sequence). There are 8 residues in the CDR3. The receptor's source is a woman in her thirties or forties who had recovered from COVID-19. This chain uses TRBV13 with TRBJ1-3; D is undetermined. Sequencing used PBMCs or T cells enriched from blood (not recorded which). This chain's CDR3 is CASSARDF. For the CDR3, the DNA is TGTGCCAGCAGCGCCCGGGATTTT.